The 6 T cell receptor beta chains below were found in one sample sequenced in a study of OX40 agonist ivuxolimab in advanced cancers. The data were produced by immunoSEQ multiplex PCR, yet TCRdb's version contains in-frame clones alone and is incomplete. The sample holds some 80,000 clones, nearly 90% seen once. Sample: CD4+ or CD8+ T cells sorted from blood, taken in a trial of the OX40 agonist ivuxolimab. Source of these receptors: an adult with an advanced solid tumor such as melanoma, head and neck, liver or kidney cancer.

CDR3 DNA sequence: TGCAGCGTTGAACAACAGAACACTGAAGCTTTCTTT. Protein: CSVEQQNTEAFF. The chain couples TRBV29-1 to TRBJ1-1, with D uncertain. In germline, CDR1 is SQVTM, CDR2 ANQGSEA. Trimming pared 2 bases from V and 1 base from J, leaving 5 bases between. The CDR3 spans 12 residues.

This chain uses TRBV5-8 with TRBJ1-2, with a weak D call TRBD1 (5 bases). CDR1 SGHTS and CDR2 YDEGEE come from the germline V gene. Trimming shortened V by 0 bases and J by 8 bases, and 17 bases separated the two germline ends. The CDR3 is made up of 15 amino acids. CDR3 bases: TGTGCCAGCAGCTTGGCCCAAGACAGCCTTAGCGGCTACACCTTC. It yields the protein CASSLAQDSLSGYTF.

A note on this clone: The same CDR3 arises from other DNA sequences in this sample as well. The chain links TRBV19 to TRBJ2-1; 13 nucleotides agree with TRBD2. With V trimmed by 5 bases and J by 5 bases, 0 bases remained unmatched. CDR3 length equals 14 residues. Germline V gene sequence: CDR1 LNHDA, CDR2 SQIVND (reference sequence). CDR3: CASSGTSGNNEQFF. The CDR3 bases are TGTGCCAGTAGTGGGACTAGCGGGAACAATGAGCAGTTCTTC.

V gene TRBV11-2 combines with J gene TRBJ2-3; D is undetermined. The CDR3 has 14 residues. V gave up 3 bases and J gave up 2 bases, with 9 bases separating them. Germline V lookup: CDR1 SGHAT, CDR2 FQNNGV. The CDR3 bases are TGTGCCAGCAGCTTCGCACCTTTCACAGATACGCAGTATTTT. Its translation is CASSFAPFTDTQYF.

V is TRBV7-9 and J is TRBJ2-3, with 16 bases matching TRBD2. Germline V lookup: CDR1 SEHNR, CDR2 FQNEAQ (reference sequence). CDR3 length equals 17 residues. V trimming: 5 bases; J trimming: 4 bases; junction bases outside the gene matches: 6. The CDR3 DNA reads TGTGCCAGCAGCCCCCTGGGGACTAGCGGGGGGGCAGATACGCAGTATTTT. Residues: CASSPLGTSGGADTQYF.

The chain combines TRBV25-1 with TRBJ1-1; tentative D call: TRBD1 (5 bases). CDR1 MGHDK and CDR2 SYGVNS come from the germline V gene. The CDR3 spans 14 residues. Trimming cost V 5 bases and J 1 base, with 11 bases left between them. This chain's CDR3 is CASSRRGPNTEAFF. CDR3 coding DNA: TGTGCCAGCAGTAGGAGGGGCCCGAACACTGAAGCTTTCTTT. The complete variable domain, with remaining parts taken from reference TRBV25-1 and TRBJ1-1, reads EADIYQTPRYLVIGTGKKITLECSQTMGHDKMYWYQQDPGMELHLIHYSYGVNSTEKGDLSSESTVSRIRTEHFPLTLESARPSHTSQYLCASSRRGPNTEAFFGQGTRLTVV.